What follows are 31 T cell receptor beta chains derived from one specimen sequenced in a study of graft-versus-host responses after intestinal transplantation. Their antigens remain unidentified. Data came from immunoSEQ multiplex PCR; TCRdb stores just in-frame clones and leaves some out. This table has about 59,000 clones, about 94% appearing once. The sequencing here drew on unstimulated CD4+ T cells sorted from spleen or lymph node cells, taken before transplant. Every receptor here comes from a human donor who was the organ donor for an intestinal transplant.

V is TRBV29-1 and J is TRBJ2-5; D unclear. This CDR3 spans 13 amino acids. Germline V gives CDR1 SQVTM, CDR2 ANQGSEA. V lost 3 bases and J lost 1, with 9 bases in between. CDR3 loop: CSVDGQIQETQYF. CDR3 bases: TGCAGCGTTGATGGGCAGATCCAAGAGACCCAGTACTTC. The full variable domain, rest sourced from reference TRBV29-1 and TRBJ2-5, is SAVISQKPSRDICQRGTSLTIQCQVDSQVTMMFWYRQQPGQSLTLIATANQGSEATYESGFVIDKFPISRPNLTFSTLTVSNMSPEDSSIYLCSVDGQIQETQYFGPGTRLLVL.

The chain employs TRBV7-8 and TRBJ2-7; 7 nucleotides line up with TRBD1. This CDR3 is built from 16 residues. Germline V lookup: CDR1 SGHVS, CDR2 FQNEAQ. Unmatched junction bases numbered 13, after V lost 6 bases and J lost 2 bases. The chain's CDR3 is CASRYRGRSPPYEQYF. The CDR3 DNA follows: TGTGCCAGCAGGTATAGGGGGCGCTCCCCCCCCTACGAGCAGTACTTC.

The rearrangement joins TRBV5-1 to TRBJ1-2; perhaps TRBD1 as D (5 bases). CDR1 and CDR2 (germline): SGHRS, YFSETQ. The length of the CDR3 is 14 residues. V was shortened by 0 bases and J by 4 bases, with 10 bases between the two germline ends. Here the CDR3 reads CASSLGPGGYGYTF. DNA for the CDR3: TGCGCCAGCAGCTTGGGCCCGGGGGGCTATGGCTACACCTTC.

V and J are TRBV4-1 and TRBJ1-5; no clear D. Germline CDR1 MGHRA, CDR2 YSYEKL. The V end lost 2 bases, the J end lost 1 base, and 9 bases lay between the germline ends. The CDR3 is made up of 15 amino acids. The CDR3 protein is CASSQFFNSNQPQHF. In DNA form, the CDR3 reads TGCGCCAGCAGCCAATTCTTCAACAGCAATCAGCCCCAGCATTTT.

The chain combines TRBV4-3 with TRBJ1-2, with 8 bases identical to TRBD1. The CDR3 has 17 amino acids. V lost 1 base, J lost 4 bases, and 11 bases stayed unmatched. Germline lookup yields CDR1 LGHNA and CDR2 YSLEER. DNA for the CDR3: TGCGCCAGCAGCCAAGCCTCCGGACAGGGAAACCTCTATGGCTACACCTTC. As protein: CASSQASGQGNLYGYTF.

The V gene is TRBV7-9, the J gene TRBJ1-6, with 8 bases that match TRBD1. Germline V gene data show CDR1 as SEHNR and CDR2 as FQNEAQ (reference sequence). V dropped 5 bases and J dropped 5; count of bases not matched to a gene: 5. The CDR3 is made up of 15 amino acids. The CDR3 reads CASSKGQGDNSPLHF. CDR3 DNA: TGTGCCAGCAGCAAAGGACAGGGTGATAATTCACCCCTCCACTTT.

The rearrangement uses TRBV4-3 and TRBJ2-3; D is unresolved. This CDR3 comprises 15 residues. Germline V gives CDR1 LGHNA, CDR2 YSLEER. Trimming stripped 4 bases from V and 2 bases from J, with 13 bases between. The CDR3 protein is CASSPQSPATDTQYF. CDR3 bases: TGCGCCAGCAGCCCTCAGAGTCCAGCCACAGATACGCAGTATTTT.

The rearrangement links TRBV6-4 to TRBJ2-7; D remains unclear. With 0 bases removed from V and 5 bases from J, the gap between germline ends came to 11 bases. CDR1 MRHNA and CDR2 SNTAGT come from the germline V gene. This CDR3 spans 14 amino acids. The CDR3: CASSDSKAHDEQYF. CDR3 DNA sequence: TGTGCCAGCAGTGACTCGAAGGCCCACGACGAGCAGTACTTC.

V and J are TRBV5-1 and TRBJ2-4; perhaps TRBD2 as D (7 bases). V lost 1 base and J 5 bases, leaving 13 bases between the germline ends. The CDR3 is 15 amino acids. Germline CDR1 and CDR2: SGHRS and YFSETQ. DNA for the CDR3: TGCGCCAGCAGCTTGATGGGGGGGCCGGAAAACATTCAGTACTTC. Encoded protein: CASSLMGGPENIQYF.

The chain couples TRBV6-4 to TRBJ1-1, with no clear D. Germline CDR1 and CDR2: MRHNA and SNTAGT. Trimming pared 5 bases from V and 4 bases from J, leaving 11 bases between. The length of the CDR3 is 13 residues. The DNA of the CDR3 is TGTGCCAGCAGTCAGAGGATCGGCACTGAAGCTTTCTTT. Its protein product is CASSQRIGTEAFF.

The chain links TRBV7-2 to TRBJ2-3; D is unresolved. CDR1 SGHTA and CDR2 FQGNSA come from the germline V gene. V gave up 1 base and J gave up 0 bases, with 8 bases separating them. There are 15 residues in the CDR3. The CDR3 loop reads CASSLGLGSTDTQYF. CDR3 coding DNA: TGTGCCAGCAGCTTAGGTCTCGGCAGCACAGATACGCAGTATTTT.

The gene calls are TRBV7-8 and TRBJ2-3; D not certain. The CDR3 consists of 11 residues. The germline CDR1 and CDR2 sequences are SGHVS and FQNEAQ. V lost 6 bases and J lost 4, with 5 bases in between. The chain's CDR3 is CASRSSDTQYF. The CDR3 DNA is TGTGCCAGCAGAAGTTCAGATACGCAGTATTTT. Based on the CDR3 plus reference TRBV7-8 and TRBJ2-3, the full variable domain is GAGVSQSPRYKVAKRGQDVALRCDPISGHVSLFWYQQALGQGPEFLTYFQNEAQLDKSGLPSDRFFAERPEGSVSTLKIQRTQQEDSAVYLCASRSSDTQYFGPGTRLTVL.

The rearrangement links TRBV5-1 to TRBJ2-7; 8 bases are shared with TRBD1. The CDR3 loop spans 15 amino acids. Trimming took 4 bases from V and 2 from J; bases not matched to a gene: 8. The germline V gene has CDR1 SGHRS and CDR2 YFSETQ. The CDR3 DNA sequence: TGCGCCAGCAGCCCGGCAGGGGGCGAGGCCTACGAGCAGTACTTC. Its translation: CASSPAGGEAYEQYF.

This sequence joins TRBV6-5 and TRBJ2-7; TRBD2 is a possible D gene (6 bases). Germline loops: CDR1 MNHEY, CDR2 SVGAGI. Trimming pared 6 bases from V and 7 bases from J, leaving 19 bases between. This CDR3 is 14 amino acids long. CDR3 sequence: CASRDPGRAGEQYF. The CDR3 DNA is TGTGCCAGCAGAGACCCGGGACGGGCGGGGGAGCAGTACTTC.

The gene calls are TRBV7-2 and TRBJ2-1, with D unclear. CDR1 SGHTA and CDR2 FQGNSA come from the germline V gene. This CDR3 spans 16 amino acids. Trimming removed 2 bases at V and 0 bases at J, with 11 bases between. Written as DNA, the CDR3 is TGTGCCAGCAGCTTACACAAGATAAGCTCCTACAATGAGCAGTTCTTC. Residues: CASSLHKISSYNEQFF.

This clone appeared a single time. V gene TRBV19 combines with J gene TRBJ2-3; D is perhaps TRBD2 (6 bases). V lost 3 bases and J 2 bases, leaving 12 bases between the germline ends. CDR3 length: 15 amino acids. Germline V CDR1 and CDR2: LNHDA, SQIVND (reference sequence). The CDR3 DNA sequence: TGTGCCAGTAGTATCGTAGCGGATTTCACAGATACGCAGTATTTT. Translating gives CASSIVADFTDTQYF.

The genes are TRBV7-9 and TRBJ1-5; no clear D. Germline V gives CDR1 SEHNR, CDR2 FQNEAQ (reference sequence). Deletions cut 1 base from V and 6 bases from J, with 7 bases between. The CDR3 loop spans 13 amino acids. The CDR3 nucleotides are TGTGCCAGCAGCTTAGTAAGCGGTCAGCCCCAGCATTTT. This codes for CASSLVSGQPQHF.

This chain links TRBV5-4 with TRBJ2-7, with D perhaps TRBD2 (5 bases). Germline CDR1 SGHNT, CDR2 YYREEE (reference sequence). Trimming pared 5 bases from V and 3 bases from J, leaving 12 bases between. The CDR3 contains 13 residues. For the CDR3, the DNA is TGTGCCAGCAGTTATAGCGTGGACTACGAGCAGTACTTC. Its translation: CASSYSVDYEQYF. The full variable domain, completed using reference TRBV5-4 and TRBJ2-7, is ETGVTQSPTHLIKTRGQQVTLRCSSQSGHNTVSWYQQALGQGPQFIFQYYREEENGRGNFPPRFSGLQFPNYSSELNVNALELDDSALYLCASSYSVDYEQYFGPGTRLTVT.

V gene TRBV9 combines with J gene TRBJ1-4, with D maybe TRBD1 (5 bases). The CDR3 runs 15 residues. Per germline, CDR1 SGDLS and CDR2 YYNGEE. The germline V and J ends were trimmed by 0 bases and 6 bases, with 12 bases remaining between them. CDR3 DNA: TGTGCCAGCAGCGTAGACGGGGCCAGAGATGAAAAACTGTTTTTT. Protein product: CASSVDGARDEKLFF.

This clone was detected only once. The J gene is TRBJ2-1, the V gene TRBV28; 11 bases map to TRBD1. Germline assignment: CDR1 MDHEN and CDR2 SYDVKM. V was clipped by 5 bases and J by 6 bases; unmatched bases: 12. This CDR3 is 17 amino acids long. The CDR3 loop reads CASSHRTGTGGINEQFF. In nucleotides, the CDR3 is TGTGCCAGCAGTCATCGGACCGGGACAGGGGGGATCAATGAGCAGTTCTTC.

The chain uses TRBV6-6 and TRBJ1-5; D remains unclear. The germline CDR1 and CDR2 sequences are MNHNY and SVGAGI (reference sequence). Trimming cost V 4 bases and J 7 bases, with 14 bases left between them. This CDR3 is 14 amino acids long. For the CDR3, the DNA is TGTGCCAGCAGTTGGGCCAGTTCGGAGCAGCCCCAGCATTTT. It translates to CASSWASSEQPQHF.

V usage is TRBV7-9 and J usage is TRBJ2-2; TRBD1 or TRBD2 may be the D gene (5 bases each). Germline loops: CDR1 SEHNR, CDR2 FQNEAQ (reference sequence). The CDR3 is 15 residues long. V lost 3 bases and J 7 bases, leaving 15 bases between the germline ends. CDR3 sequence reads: CASSFPGREGGELFF. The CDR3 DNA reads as TGTGCCAGCAGCTTCCCGGGACGGGAAGGCGGGGAGCTGTTTTTT.

This chain's CDR3 is CASSVDARRGETQYF. The CDR3 DNA reads TGTGCCAGCAGCGTAGACGCCCGGAGGGGGGAGACCCAGTACTTC. This chain joins TRBV9 and TRBJ2-5; TRBD1 or TRBD2 may be the D gene (6 bases each). The germline CDR1 and CDR2 sequences are SGDLS and YYNGEE. The CDR3 contains 15 residues. V gave up 0 bases and J gave up 5 bases, with 14 bases separating them.

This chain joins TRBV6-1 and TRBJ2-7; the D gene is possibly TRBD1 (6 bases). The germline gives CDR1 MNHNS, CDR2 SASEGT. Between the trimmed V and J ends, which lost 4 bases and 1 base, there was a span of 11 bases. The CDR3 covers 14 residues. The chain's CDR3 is CASSGQGPSYEQYF. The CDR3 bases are TGTGCCAGCAGTGGGCAGGGGCCTTCCTACGAGCAGTACTTC.

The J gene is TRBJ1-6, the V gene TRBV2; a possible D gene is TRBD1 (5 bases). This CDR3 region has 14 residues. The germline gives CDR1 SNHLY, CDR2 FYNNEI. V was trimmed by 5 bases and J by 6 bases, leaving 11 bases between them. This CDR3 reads CASSLDRPNSPLHF. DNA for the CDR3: TGTGCCAGCAGTCTAGACAGACCTAATTCACCCCTCCACTTT.

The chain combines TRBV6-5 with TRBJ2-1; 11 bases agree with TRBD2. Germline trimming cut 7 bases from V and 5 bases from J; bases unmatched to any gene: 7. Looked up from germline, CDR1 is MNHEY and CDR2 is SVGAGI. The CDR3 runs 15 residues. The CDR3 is CASKKGTSGNNEQFF. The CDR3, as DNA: TGTGCCAGCAAAAAAGGGACTAGCGGTAACAATGAGCAGTTCTTC.

CDR3 in amino acids: CASSQKAGNTIYF. The CDR3 DNA sequence: TGTGCCAGCAGTCAGAAAGCGGGAAACACCATATATTTT. This chain links TRBV2 with TRBJ1-3; no firm D call. Germline V gene data show CDR1 as SNHLY and CDR2 as FYNNEI. CDR3 length: 13 residues. Trimming removed 5 bases at V and 4 bases at J, with 9 bases between.

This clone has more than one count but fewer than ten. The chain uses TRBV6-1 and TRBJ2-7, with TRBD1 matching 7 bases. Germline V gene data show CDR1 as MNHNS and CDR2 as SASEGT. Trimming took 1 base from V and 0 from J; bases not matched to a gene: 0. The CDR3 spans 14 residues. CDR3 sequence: CASSEGDSSYEQYF. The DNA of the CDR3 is TGTGCCAGCAGTGAAGGGGACAGCTCCTACGAGCAGTACTTC.

The CDR3 DNA sequence: TGTGCCAGCTCACCCCCCTCGTTCAGGGCGACTAACACTGAAGCTTTCTTT. Amino acid sequence: CASSPPSFRATNTEAFF. J is TRBJ1-1 and V is TRBV18, with D tentatively TRBD1 (5 bases). CDR1 is KGHSH, CDR2 LQKENI, per germline. Trimming removed 3 bases from V and 2 bases from J, with 19 bases in between. The CDR3 is 17 amino acids.

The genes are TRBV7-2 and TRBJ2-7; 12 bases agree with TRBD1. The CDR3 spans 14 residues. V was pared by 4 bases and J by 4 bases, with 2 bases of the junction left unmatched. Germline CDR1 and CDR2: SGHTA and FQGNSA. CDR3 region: CASSWDRGPYEQYF. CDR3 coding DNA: TGTGCCAGCAGCTGGGACAGGGGGCCGTACGAGCAGTACTTC.

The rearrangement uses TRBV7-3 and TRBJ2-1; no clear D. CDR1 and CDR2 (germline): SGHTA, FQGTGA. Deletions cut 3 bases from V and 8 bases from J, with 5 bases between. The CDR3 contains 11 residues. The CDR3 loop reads CASSFSHEQFF. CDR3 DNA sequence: TGTGCCAGCAGCTTTAGTCATGAGCAGTTCTTC.